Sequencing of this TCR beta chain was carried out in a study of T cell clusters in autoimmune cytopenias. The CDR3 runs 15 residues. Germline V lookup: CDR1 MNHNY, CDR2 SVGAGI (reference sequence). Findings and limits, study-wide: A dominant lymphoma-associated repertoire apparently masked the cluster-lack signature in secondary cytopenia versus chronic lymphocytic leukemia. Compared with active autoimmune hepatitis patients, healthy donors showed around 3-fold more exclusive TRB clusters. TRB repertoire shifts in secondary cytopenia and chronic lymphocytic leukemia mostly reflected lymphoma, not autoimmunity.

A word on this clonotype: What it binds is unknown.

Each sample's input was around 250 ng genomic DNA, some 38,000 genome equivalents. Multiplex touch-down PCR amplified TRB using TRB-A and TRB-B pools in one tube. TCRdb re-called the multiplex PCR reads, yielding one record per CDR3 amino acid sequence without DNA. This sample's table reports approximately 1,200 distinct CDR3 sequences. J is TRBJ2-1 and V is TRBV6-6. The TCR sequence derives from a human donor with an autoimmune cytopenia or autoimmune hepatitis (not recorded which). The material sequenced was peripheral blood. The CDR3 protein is CASSYSSDSYNEQFF.